These 13 T cell receptor beta chains were sequenced from one sample in a study of blood T cell repertoires in COVID-19. Assay: immunoSEQ multiplex PCR; the TCRdb copy retains only in-frame clones and omits some. The sample holds around 230,000 clones, 84% seen once. Material for sequencing was peripheral blood. These receptors originate from a man aged 35 to 55 who had recovered from COVID-19.

This sequence joins TRBV12-3 or TRBV12-4 and TRBJ2-7, with 10 bases fitting TRBD1. The CDR3 length is 13 residues. With V trimmed by 5 bases and J by 3 bases, 1 base remained unmatched. CDR3 amino acids: CASSRTGGYEQYF. The CDR3 coding sequence is TGTGCCAGCAGTAGGACAGGGGGCTACGAGCAGTACTTC.

The J gene is TRBJ2-2, the V gene TRBV12-3 or TRBV12-4; D not resolved. The V gene lost 7 bases and the J gene lost 8 bases, with 11 bases spanning the gap. This CDR3 has 12 amino acids. The chain's CDR3 is CASKLYPGELFF. In nucleotides, the CDR3 is TGTGCCAGCAAACTCTACCCTGGGGAGCTGTTTTTT.

V and J are TRBV15 and TRBJ2-1; D might be TRBD1 (5 bases). The germline V gene encodes CDR1 LNHNV and CDR2 YYDKDF (reference sequence). V was trimmed by 1 base and J by 1 base, leaving 11 bases between them. This CDR3 comprises 16 residues. DNA of the CDR3: TGTGCCACCAGCAGAGGGATGACAGTTTCCTACAATGAGCAGTTCTTC. Translation gives CATSRGMTVSYNEQFF.

This clone was recorded once. The chain combines TRBV5-1 with TRBJ2-5; a possible D gene is TRBD1 (5 bases). This CDR3 is 14 amino acids long. Germline V gene lookup returns CDR1 SGHRS and CDR2 YFSETQ. The ends were cut back, 2 bases at V and 5 bases at J, with 13 bases in the middle. For the CDR3, the DNA is TGCGCCAGCAGCTTTGGTCGTGACAGTGAGACCCAGTACTTC. Translating gives CASSFGRDSETQYF.

The CDR3 nucleotides are TGTCCTGGGAGGGCAACGGAGCGAACAAAGTCGGGCAACGTCCTGACTTTC. Its protein is CPGRATERTKSGNVLTF. The J gene is TRBJ2-6, the V gene TRBV22-1; the table names TRBD2, a call not compared with the DNA. TRBV22-1 is a recognized pseudogene. The CDR3 sequence is 17 residues long.

V and J are TRBV5-1 and TRBJ2-2, with 12 bases fitting TRBD2. CDR3 length equals 16 residues. Trimming cost V 4 bases and J 4 bases; bases outside gene matches: 5. Germline assignment: CDR1 SGHRS and CDR2 YFSETQ. The CDR3 loop reads CASSGGLAGGTGELFF. In DNA form, the CDR3 reads TGCGCCAGCAGCGGGGGACTAGCGGGTGGCACCGGGGAGCTGTTTTTT.

This sequence joins TRBV7-8 and TRBJ2-7, with TRBD2 matching 8 bases. J was trimmed by 3 bases and V by 5 bases; bases with no gene match: 6. Germline CDR1 is SGHVS and CDR2 is FQNEAQ. The CDR3 covers 14 residues. CDR3 bases: TGTGCCAGCAGCAGGGGACTAGAGTACTACGAGCAGTACTTC. This codes for CASSRGLEYYEQYF.

The chain joins TRBV9 to TRBJ1-6; TRBD1 matches at 9 bases. The V and J ends lost 3 bases and 8 bases, in that order; junction bases with no gene match: 6. The CDR3 is made up of 15 amino acids. Per germline, CDR1 SGDLS and CDR2 YYNGEE. The CDR3 region has the DNA TGTGCCAGCAGCGCCCGGGGACAGGGAGATTCACCCCTCCACTTT. It yields the protein CASSARGQGDSPLHF.

The genes are TRBV6-5 and TRBJ1-6; weak D call: TRBD1 (5 bases). Germline loops: CDR1 MNHEY, CDR2 SVGAGI. Trimming removed 7 bases at V and 10 bases at J, with 14 bases between. CDR3 length: 13 amino acids. CDR3 residues: CASTWGLGSPLHF. CDR3 sequence (DNA): TGTGCCAGCACGTGGGGCCTTGGATCACCCCTCCACTTT.

This chain connects TRBV6-5 to TRBJ2-7; TRBD1 matches at 9 bases. The germline V gene has CDR1 MNHEY and CDR2 SVGAGI. CDR3 size: 16 residues. The V gene end was trimmed by 4 bases and the J gene end by 5 bases; junction bases not matched to a gene: 12. CDR3 coding DNA: TGTGCCAGCAGTTCGGGGACAGGGAGAATAGTTCACGAGCAGTACTTC. Translation: CASSSGTGRIVHEQYF.

The V gene is TRBV6-2 or TRBV6-3, the J gene TRBJ1-2, with 9 bases that match TRBD1. V gave up 3 bases and J gave up 8 bases; unmatched junction bases: 10. The CDR3 totals 15 residues. The V gene's germline CDR1 is MNHEY and CDR2 SVGEGT. The CDR3 here is CASSYRSWTGDGYTF. Here the CDR3 DNA reads TGTGCCAGCAGTTATCGGAGTTGGACAGGGGACGGCTACACCTTC.

The V gene is TRBV5-4, the J gene TRBJ2-3, with 12 nucleotides matching TRBD1. Germline CDR1 reads SGHNT; CDR2 reads YYREEE (reference sequence). V was clipped by 4 bases and J by 9 bases; unmatched bases: 6. The CDR3 is 14 residues long. The CDR3 region has the DNA TGTGCCAGCAGCAGGGACAGGGGGCTGGAGACGCAGTATTTT. This encodes CASSRDRGLETQYF.

The J gene is TRBJ1-1, the V gene TRBV2; 7 bases line up with TRBD1. V trimming: 9 bases; J trimming: 0 bases; junction bases outside the gene matches: 13. The CDR3 length is 16 residues. Germline assignment: CDR1 SNHLY and CDR2 FYNNEI. The CDR3 coding sequence is TGTGCCAGTAAAGACAGGGCAGATGGGGTGAACACTGAAGCTTTCTTT. Protein sequence: CASKDRADGVNTEAFF.